This TCR beta chain derives from a study of T cells in Graves' hyperthyroidism and ophthalmopathy. Broader study findings: Among thyroid clonotypes expanded above 0.001, most also appeared in blood.

RNA transcripts served as the template for amplifying TCR beta CDR3 regions. In the first-round RT-PCR of the TCR CDR3, the HTBI primer set was used. TCRdb recomputed calls from the multiplex PCR reads with MiXCR, one row per CDR3 protein. The sample records approximately 600,000 distinct CDR3 sequences, around 13% being singletons. Diagnoses were established using clinical symptoms, serum thyroxine and TRAb, thyroid ultrasound and orbital computed tomography. CDR3 length equals 13 residues. Per the germline V gene, CDR1 is SGDLS and CDR2 is YYNGEE. With 2 bases removed from V and 7 bases from J, the gap between germline ends came to 9 bases. For this clonotype: The target antigen is unknown.

The V and J genes are TRBV9 and TRBJ2-2; D is ambiguous. Sequencing input: blood. This TCR was sampled from a woman aged 25 to 39 with Graves' hyperthyroidism that later progressed to Graves' ophthalmopathy. This chain's CDR3 is CASSVFMDGELFF. The CDR3 region has the DNA TGTGCCAGCAGCGTTTTTATGGACGGGGAGCTGTTTTTT.